This T cell receptor beta chain was captured in a study of cytomegalovirus exposure and HLA in healthy donors. The CDR3 spans 13 residues. Germline lookup yields CDR1 LNHDA and CDR2 SQIVND (reference sequence). Trimming cost V 6 bases and J 7 bases, with 15 bases left between them. Concerning this clone: Its antigen is currently unknown.

The PCR contained 60 Vbeta and 13 Jbeta primers. Sequenced by immunoSEQ multiplex PCR; TCRdb stores in-frame clones only, minus some. Counted here are about 170,000 clones, 73% occurring once; the ten biggest clones make up about 5%. Study-wide points: The authors later linked a missense DCLRE1C variant to TCR beta V- and J-gene trimming. An apparent linkage of common viral pathogens to several of the most significant clusters emerged in a later analysis. Among TCR beta chains, those listed as cytomegalovirus-associated numbered approximately 150.

The sample taken for sequencing was PBMCs. This receptor was identified in a woman aged 18-29 years in good health and CMV-seropositive. The chain is built from TRBV19 and TRBJ1-1; maybe TRBD1 (6 bases). As DNA, the CDR3 is TGTGCCAGTAGGACGTGGAGGGGGGGTGAAGCTTTCTTT. It encodes CASRTWRGGEAFF.